The 7 T cell receptor beta chains reported below all come from one sample, sequenced in a study of blood T cell repertoires in COVID-19. Produced via immunoSEQ multiplex PCR; TCRdb's table is partial and in-frame only. The sample carries more than 30,000 clones, almost 90% recorded once. The sequencing input was peripheral blood. The receptors here all came from a man aged 55 to 70 with active COVID-19.

This clone was counted once. The chain is built from TRBV4-1 and TRBJ2-1; 9 bases match TRBD2. The germline CDR1 and CDR2 sequences are MGHRA and YSYEKL. With 2 bases clipped from V and 7 bases from J, the junction kept 9 bases outside the gene matches. This CDR3 has 16 residues. CDR3 in DNA: TGCGCCAGCAGCCAAAACCCTAGCGGGGTCCCGAATGAGCAGTTCTTC. Protein sequence: CASSQNPSGVPNEQFF.

This rearrangement joins TRBV4-1 to TRBJ2-2; 13 bases match TRBD2. CDR3 size: 17 residues. J lost 2 bases, V lost 3 bases, and 3 bases had no gene match. Germline V lookup: CDR1 MGHRA, CDR2 YSYEKL. CDR3 sequence reads: CASSHTSGGANTGELFF. The CDR3 nucleotides read TGCGCCAGCAGCCATACTAGCGGGGGGGCCAACACCGGGGAGCTGTTTTTT.

This sequence joins TRBV5-6 and TRBJ2-6, with D unresolved. The CDR3 is 16 residues long. The V end was cut by 2 bases, the J end by 0 bases, with 9 bases between. CDR1 and CDR2 from the germline V gene are SGHDT and YYEEEE. CDR3 sequence reads: CASSFRRNSGANVLTF. CDR3 in DNA: TGTGCCAGCAGCTTTAGGCGGAACTCTGGGGCCAACGTCCTGACTTTC.

The chain carries TRBV5-1 and TRBJ2-1, with a possible D match to TRBD1 (6 bases). Trimming stripped 4 bases from V and 4 bases from J, with 15 bases between. The CDR3 is 15 amino acids. Looked up from germline, CDR1 is SGHRS and CDR2 is YFSETQ. The CDR3 sequence is CASSGGRGAYNEQFF. The CDR3 coding sequence is TGCGCCAGCAGCGGGGGCCGGGGCGCTTACAATGAGCAGTTCTTC.

The chain employs TRBV9 and TRBJ1-1; 7 bases are a match to TRBD1. Trimming cost V 8 bases and J 1 base; bases outside gene matches: 5. Per the germline V gene, CDR1 is SGDLS and CDR2 is YYNGEE. This CDR3 is built from 13 residues. The CDR3 region has the DNA TGTGCCAGTTCGGGACAGCCGAACACTGAAGCTTTCTTT. Translation gives CASSGQPNTEAFF.

The chain links TRBV25-1 to TRBJ1-2; 12 nucleotides match TRBD1. This CDR3 spans 16 amino acids. After removal of 4 bases from V and 5 bases from J, the junction contained 8 bases not matched to a gene. CDR1 is MGHDK, CDR2 SYGVNS, per germline. The CDR3 region has the DNA TGTGCCAGCAGTGGATGGGACAGGGGGCAAGGGTATGGCTACACCTTC. Its translation is CASSGWDRGQGYGYTF.

This clone was counted once. The chain uses TRBV5-1 and TRBJ1-1, with unresolved D. This CDR3 region has 14 residues. V was shortened by 3 bases and J by 1 base, with 10 bases between the two germline ends. The germline V gene encodes CDR1 SGHRS and CDR2 YFSETQ. The CDR3: CASSSVTGNTEAFF. DNA for the CDR3: TGCGCCAGCAGCTCCGTGACGGGGAACACTGAAGCTTTCTTT.